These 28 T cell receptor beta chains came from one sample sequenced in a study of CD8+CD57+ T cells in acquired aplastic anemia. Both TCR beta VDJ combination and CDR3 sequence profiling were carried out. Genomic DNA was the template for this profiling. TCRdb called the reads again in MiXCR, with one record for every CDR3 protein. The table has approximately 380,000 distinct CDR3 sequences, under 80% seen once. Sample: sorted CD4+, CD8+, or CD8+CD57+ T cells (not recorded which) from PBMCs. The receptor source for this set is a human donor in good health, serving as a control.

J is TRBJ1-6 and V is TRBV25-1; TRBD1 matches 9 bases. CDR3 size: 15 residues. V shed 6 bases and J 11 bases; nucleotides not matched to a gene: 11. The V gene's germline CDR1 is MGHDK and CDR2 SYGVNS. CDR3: CASSLRQGDNTPLHF. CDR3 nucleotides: TGTGCCAGCAGCCTCCGACAGGGGGACAATACACCCCTCCACTTT.

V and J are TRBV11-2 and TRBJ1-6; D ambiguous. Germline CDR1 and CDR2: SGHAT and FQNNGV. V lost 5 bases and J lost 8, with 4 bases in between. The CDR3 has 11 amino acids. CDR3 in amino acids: CASSLHSPLHF. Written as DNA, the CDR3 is TGTGCCAGCAGCCTCCATTCACCCCTCCACTTT.

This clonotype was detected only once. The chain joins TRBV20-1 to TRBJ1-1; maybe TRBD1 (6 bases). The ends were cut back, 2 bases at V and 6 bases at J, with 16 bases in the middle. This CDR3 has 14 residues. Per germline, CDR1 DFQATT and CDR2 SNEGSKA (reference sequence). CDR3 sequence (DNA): TGCAGTGCTAGATTGGCAGGGGCAGGGTCTGAAGCTTTCTTT. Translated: CSARLAGAGSEAFF.

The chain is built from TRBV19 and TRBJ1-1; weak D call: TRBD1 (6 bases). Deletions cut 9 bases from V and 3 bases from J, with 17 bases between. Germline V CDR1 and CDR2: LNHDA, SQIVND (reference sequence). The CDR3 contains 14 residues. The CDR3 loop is CARIGGRGDTEAFF. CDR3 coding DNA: TGTGCCAGAATAGGGGGACGGGGTGACACTGAAGCTTTCTTT.

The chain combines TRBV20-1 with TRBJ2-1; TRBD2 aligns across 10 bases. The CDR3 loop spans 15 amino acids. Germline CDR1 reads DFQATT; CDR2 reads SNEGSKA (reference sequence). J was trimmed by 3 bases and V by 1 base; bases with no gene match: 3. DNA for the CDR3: TGCAGTGCTAGAGTGAGCGGGGGGGGCTACAATGAGCAGTTCTTC. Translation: CSARVSGGGYNEQFF.

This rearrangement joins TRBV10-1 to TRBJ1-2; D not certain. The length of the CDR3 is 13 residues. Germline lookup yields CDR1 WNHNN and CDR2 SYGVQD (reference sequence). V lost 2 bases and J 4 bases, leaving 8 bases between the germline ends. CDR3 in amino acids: CASSEDETYGYTF. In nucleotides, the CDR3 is TGCGCCAGCAGTGAGGACGAGACCTATGGCTACACCTTC.

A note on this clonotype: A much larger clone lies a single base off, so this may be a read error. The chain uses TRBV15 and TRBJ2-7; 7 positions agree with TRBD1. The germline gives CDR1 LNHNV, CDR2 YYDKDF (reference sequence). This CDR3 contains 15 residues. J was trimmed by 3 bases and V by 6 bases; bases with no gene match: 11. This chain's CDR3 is CATSLIQGLFYEQYF. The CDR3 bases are TGTGCCACCAGTTTAATACAGGGGCTTTTCTACGAGCAGTACTTC. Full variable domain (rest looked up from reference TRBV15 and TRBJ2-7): DAMVIQNPRYQVTQFGKPVTLSCSQTLNHNVMYWYQQKSSQAPKLLFHYYDKDFNNEADTPDNFQSRRPNTSFCFLDIRSPGLGDTAMYLCATSLIQGLFYEQYFGPGTRLTVT.

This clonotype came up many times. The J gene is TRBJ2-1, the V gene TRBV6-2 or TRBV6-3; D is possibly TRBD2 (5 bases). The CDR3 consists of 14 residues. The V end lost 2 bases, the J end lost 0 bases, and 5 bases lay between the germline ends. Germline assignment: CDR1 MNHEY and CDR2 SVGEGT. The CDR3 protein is CASSYGGSYNEQFF. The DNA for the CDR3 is TGTGCCAGCAGTTACGGAGGCTCCTACAATGAGCAGTTCTTC.

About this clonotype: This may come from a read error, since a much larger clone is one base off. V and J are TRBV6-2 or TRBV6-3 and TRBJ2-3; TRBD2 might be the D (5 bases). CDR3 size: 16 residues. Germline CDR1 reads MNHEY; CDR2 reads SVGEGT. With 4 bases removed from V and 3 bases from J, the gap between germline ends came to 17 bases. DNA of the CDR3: TGTGCCAGCAGTTGCTCAACTAGAATTCTGACAGATACGCAGTATTTT. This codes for CASSCSTRILTDTQYF.

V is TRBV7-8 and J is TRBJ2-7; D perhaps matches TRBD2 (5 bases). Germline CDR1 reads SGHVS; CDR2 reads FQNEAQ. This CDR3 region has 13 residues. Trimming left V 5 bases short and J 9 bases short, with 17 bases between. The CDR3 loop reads CASSPGTGSGQYF. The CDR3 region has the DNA TGTGCCAGCAGCCCCGGTACGGGGTCGGGGCAGTACTTC.

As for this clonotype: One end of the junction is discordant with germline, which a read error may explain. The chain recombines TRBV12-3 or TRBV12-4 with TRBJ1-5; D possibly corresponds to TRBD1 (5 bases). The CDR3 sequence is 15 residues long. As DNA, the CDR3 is TGTGCCACCAGTGTAGATGGGGCAGACAATCAGCCCCAGCATTTT. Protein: CATSVDGADNQPQHF.

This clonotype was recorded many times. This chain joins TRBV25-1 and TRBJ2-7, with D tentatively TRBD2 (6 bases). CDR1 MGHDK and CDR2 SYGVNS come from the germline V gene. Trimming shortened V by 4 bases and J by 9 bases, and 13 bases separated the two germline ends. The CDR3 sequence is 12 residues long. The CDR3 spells CASSGGTRGQYF. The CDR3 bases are TGTGCCAGCAGTGGCGGGACTCGCGGGCAGTACTTC.

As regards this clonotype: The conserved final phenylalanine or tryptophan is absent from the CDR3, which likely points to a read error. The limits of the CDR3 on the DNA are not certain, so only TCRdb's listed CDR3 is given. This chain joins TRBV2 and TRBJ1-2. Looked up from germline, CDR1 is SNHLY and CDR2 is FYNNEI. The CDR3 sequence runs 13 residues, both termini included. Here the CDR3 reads CASSEKGSSGISP.

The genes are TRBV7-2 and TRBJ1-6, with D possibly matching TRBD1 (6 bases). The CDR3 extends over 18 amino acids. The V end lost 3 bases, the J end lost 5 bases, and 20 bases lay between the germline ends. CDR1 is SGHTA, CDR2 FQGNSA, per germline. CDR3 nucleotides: TGTGCCAGCAGCTTCTATCCACTCGGACAGTCAAATAATTCACCCCTCCACTTT. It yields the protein CASSFYPLGQSNNSPLHF.

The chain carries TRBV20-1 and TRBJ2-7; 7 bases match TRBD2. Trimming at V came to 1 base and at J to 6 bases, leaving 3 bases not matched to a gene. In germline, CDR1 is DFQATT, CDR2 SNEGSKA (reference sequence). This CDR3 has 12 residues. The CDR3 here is CSARGLAGEQYF. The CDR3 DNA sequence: TGCAGTGCTAGAGGACTAGCCGGCGAGCAGTACTTC.

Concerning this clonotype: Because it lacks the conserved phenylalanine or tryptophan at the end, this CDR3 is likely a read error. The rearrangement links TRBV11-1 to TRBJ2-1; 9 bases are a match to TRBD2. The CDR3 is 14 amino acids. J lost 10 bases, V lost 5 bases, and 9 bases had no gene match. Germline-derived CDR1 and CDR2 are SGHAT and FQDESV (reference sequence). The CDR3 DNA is TGTGCCAGCAGCGTGACTAGCGGTGCCTACGAGCAGTTCTCC. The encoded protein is CASSVTSGAYEQFS.

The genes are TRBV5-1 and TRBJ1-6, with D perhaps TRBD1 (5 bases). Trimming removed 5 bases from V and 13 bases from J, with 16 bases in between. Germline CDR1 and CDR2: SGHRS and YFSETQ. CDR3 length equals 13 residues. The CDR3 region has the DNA TGCGCCAGCAGGATGGTGGGACCACCCCCCCTCCACTTT. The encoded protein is CASRMVGPPPLHF.

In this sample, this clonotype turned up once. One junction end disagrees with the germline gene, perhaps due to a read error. CDR3 protein: CASSKAGDTTYVQNF. CDR3 nucleotides: TGTGCCAGCAGTAAAGCGGGGGACACCACCTACGTCCAGAATTTC. The rearrangement links TRBV2 to TRBJ2-6; 8 bases map to TRBD2. Germline assignment: CDR1 SNHLY and CDR2 FYNNEI. CDR3 size: 15 residues.

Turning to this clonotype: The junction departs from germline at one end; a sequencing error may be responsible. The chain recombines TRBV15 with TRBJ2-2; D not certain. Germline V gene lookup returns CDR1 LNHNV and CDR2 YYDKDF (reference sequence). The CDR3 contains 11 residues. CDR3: CATSNSGELFF. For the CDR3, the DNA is TGTGCCACCAGCAACAGCGGGGAGCTGTTTTTT.

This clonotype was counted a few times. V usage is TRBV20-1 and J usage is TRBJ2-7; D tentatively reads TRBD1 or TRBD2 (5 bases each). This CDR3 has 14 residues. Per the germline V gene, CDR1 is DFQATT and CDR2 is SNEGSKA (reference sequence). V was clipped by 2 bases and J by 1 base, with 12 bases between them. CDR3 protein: CSARQRDGSYEQYF. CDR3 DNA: TGCAGTGCTAGACAGAGGGACGGTTCCTACGAGCAGTACTTC.

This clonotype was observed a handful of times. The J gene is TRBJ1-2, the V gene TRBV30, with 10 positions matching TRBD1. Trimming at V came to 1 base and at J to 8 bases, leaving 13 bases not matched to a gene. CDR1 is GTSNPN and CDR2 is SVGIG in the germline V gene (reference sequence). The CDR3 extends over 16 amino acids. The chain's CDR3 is CAWSAYRPTGGEGYTF. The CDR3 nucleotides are TGTGCCTGGAGTGCCTACCGACCGACAGGGGGCGAGGGCTACACCTTC.

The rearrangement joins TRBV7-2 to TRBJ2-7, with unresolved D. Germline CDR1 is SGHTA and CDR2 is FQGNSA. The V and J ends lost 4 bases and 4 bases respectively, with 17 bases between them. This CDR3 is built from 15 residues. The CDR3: CASSSKRVSGYEQYF. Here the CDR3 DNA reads TGTGCCAGCAGCTCAAAAAGGGTGTCTGGATACGAGCAGTACTTC.

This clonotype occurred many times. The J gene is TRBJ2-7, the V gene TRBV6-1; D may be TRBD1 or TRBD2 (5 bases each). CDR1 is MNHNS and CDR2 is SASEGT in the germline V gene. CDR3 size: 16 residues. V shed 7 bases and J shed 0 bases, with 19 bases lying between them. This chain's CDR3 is CASKRPSRGGSYEQYF. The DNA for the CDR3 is TGTGCCAGCAAAAGGCCGAGTCGGGGCGGCTCCTACGAGCAGTACTTC.

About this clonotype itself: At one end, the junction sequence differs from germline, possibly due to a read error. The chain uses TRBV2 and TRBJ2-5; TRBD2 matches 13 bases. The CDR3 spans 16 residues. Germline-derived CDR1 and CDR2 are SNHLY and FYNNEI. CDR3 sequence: CASSPGLAGEGQYYDF. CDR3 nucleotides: TGTGCCAGCAGCCCAGGACTAGCGGGGGAAGGACAGTACTACGACTTC.

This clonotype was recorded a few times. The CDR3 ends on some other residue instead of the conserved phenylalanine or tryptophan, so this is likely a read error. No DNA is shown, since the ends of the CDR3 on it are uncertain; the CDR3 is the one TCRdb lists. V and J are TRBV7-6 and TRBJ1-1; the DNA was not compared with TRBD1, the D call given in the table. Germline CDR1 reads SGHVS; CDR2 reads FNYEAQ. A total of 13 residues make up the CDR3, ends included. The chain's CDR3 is CASSLESGTGETQ.

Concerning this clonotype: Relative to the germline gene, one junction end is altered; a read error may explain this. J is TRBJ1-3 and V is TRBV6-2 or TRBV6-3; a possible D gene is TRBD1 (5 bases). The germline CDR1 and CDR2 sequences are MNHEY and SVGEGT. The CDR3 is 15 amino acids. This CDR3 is CASSSRDPRGNTICF. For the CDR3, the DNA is TGTGCCAGCAGTTCCCGGGACCCGAGAGGAAACACCATATGTTTT.

The CDR3 sequence is CSARIREQPPEAFF. CDR3 DNA: TGCAGTGCCCGAATCCGGGAGCAGCCCCCTGAAGCTTTCTTT. V is TRBV20-1 and J is TRBJ1-1; no clear D gene. The CDR3 extends over 14 amino acids. Germline CDR1 DFQATT, CDR2 SNEGSKA (reference sequence). With 6 bases removed from V and 6 bases from J, the gap between germline ends came to 20 bases.

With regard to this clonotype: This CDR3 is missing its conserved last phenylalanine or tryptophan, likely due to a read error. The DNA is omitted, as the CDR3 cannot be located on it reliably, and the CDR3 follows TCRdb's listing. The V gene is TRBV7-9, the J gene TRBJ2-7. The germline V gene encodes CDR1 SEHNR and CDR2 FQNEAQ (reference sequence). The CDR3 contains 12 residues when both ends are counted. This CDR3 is CASSWTWSGNQP.